These 8 T cell receptor beta chains originate from one sample sequenced in a study of cytomegalovirus exposure and HLA in healthy donors. Data came from immunoSEQ multiplex PCR; TCRdb stores just in-frame clones and leaves some out. The sample has approximately 60,000 clones, around nine tenths seen once. Material: PBMCs. The receptors here all came from a young man in good health and CMV-seronegative.

This chain uses TRBV6-1 with TRBJ1-5; 9 positions match TRBD1. The V gene end was trimmed by 3 bases and the J gene end by 6 bases; junction bases not matched to a gene: 9. CDR1 is MNHNS, CDR2 SASEGT, per germline. This CDR3 is built from 16 residues. The CDR3 nucleotides read TGTGCCAGCAGTGAGCTACAGGGGGCCTCGGGTCAGCCCCAGCATTTT. Translating it yields CASSELQGASGQPQHF.

The chain joins TRBV5-1 to TRBJ2-5, with TRBD2 matching 7 bases. There are 14 residues in the CDR3. Trimming at V came to 5 bases and at J to 2 bases, leaving 6 bases not matched to a gene. Per germline, CDR1 SGHRS and CDR2 YFSETQ. For the CDR3, the DNA is TGCGCCAGCAGTATCAACGGGAGGCAAGAGACCCAGTACTTC. Its protein is CASSINGRQETQYF.

The chain employs TRBV9 and TRBJ2-1, with a weak D call TRBD2 (7 bases). Looked up from germline, CDR1 is SGDLS and CDR2 is YYNGEE. CDR3 length equals 15 residues. V was pared by 0 bases and J by 8 bases, with 15 bases between. CDR3 protein: CASSVGGGGAYEQFF. Here the CDR3 DNA reads TGTGCCAGCAGCGTAGGAGGGGGGGGCGCGTATGAGCAGTTCTTC.

This chain joins TRBV19 and TRBJ1-3; D is possibly TRBD1 (5 bases). Per the germline V gene, CDR1 is LNHDA and CDR2 is SQIVND (reference sequence). The V gene lost 6 bases and the J gene lost 1 base, with 10 bases spanning the gap. The CDR3 consists of 14 residues. The CDR3 sequence: CASSNRISGNTIYF. CDR3 coding DNA: TGTGCCAGTAGCAACAGGATTTCTGGAAACACCATATATTTT.

This clone has a handful of counts. This same CDR3 is encoded by further DNA sequences in the sample. The chain carries TRBV6-1 and TRBJ2-3; D possibly corresponds to TRBD1 (6 bases). The CDR3 totals 15 residues. V was trimmed by 3 bases and J by 0 bases, leaving 10 bases between them. Looked up from germline, CDR1 is MNHNS and CDR2 is SASEGT. CDR3 nucleotides: TGTGCCAGCAGTGAGTCACAGGGTAGCACAGATACGCAGTATTTT. Translated, it gives CASSESQGSTDTQYF.

This clone has a single count. The CDR3 nucleotides read TGTGCCAGCAGCCCTCGGACTAGCGCCTACGAGCAGTACTTC. Protein product: CASSPRTSAYEQYF. This sequence joins TRBV13 and TRBJ2-7; 9 bases match TRBD2. The V segment lost 5 bases and the J segment 2 bases; nucleotides outside the gene matches: 4. The germline V gene encodes CDR1 PRHDT and CDR2 FYEKMQ (reference sequence). CDR3 length: 14 amino acids.

The chain carries TRBV19 and TRBJ2-6; tentatively, D is TRBD1 (5 bases). Trimming took 3 bases from V and 3 from J, leaving 12 bases between them. Germline lookup yields CDR1 LNHDA and CDR2 SQIVND (reference sequence). This CDR3 contains 16 residues. The CDR3 DNA is TGTGCCAGTAGTATGGTCAGGGAAGTTGGGGCCAACGTCCTGACTTTC. Translation: CASSMVREVGANVLTF.

The rearrangement joins TRBV27 to TRBJ1-3; the D gene is possibly TRBD1 (5 bases). Germline V gene data show CDR1 as MNHEY and CDR2 as SMNVEV (reference sequence). Trimming took 5 bases from V and 2 from J, leaving 16 bases between them. The length of the CDR3 is 16 residues. The CDR3 DNA reads TGTGCCAGCAGTCCTACCGGGACTTACCCTGGAAACACCATATATTTT. It translates to CASSPTGTYPGNTIYF.